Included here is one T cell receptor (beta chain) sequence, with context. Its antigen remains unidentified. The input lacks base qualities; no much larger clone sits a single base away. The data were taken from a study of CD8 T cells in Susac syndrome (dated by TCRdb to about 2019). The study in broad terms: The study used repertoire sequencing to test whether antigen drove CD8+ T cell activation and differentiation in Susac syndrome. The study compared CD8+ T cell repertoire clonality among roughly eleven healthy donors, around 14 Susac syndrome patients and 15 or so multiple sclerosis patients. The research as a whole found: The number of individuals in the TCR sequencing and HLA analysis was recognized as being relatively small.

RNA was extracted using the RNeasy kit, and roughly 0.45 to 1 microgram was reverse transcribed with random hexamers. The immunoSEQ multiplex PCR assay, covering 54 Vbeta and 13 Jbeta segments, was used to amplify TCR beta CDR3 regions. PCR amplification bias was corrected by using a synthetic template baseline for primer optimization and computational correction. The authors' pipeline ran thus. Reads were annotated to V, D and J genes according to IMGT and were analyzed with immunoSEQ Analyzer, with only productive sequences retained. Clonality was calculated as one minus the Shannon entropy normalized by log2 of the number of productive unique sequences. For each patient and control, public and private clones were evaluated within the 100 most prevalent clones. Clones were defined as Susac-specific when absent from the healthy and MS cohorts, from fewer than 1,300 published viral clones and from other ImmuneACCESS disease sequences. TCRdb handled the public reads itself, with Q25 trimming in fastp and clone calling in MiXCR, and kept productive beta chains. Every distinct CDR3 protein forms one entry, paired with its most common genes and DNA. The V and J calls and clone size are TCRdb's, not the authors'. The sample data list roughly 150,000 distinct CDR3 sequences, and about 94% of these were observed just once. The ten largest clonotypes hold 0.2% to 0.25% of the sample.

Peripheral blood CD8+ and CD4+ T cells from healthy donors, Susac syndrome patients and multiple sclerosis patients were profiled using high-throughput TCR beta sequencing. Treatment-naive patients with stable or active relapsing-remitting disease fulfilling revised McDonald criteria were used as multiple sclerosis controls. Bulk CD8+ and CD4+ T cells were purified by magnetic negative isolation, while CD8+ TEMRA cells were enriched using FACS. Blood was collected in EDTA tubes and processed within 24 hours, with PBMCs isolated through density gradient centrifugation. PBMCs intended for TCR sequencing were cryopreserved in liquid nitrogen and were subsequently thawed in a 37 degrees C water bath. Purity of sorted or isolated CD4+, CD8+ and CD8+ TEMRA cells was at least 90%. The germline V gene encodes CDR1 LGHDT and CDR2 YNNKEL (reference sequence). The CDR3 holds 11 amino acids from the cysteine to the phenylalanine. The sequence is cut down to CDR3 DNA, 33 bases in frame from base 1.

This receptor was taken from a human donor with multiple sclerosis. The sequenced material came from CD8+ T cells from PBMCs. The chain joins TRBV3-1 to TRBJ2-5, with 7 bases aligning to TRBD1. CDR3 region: CVGTEQETQYF. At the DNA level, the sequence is TGTGTTGGGACAGAACAAGAGACCCAGTACTTC.